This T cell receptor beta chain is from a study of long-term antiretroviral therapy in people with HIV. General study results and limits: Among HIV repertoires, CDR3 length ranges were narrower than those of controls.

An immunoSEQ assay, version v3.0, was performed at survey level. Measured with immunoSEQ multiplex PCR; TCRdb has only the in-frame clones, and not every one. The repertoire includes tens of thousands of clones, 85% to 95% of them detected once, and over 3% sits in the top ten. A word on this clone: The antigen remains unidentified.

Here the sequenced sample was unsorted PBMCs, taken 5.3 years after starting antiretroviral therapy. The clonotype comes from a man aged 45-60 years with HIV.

The CDR3 DNA sequence: TGTGCCAGCAGTTTTAGCTCAGGGTCTGGCTACACCTTC. Translating it yields CASSFSSGSGYTF. The chain combines TRBV27 with TRBJ1-2; D possibly corresponds to TRBD1 (5 bases). The germline V gene has CDR1 MNHEY and CDR2 SMNVEV (reference sequence). V was pared by 3 bases and J by 7 bases, with 12 bases between. The CDR3 spans 13 residues.